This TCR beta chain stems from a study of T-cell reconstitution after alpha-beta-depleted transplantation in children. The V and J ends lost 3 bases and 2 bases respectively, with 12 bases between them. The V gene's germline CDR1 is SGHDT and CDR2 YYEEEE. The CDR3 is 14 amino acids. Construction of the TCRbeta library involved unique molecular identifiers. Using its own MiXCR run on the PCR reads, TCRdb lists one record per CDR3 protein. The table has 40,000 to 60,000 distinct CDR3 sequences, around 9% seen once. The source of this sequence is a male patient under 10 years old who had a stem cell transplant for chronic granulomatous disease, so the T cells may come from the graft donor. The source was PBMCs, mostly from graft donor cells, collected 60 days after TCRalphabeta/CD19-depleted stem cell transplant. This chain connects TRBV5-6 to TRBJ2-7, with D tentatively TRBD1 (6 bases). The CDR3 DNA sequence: TGTGCCAGCAGCTCAACCGGGACAACCTACGAGCAGTACTTC. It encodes CASSSTGTTYEQYF.